The 32 T cell receptor beta chains listed next were all sequenced from one sample in a study of T cell changes during pregnancy in multiple sclerosis. Generated by immunoSEQ multiplex PCR, the TCRdb table keeps only in-frame clones and is missing some. The sample lists some 94,000 clones, about 92% seen once, with about 1.5% in the top ten. This sample comprised peripheral blood, obtained in the first trimester of pregnancy. These receptors originate from a female donor with multiple sclerosis, enrolled in a pregnancy study.

The chain links TRBV19 to TRBJ2-1, with D tentatively TRBD1 (5 bases). Between the trimmed V and J ends, which lost 6 bases and 1 base, there was a span of 13 bases. CDR3 length equals 15 residues. CDR1 and CDR2 from the germline V gene are LNHDA and SQIVND (reference sequence). DNA of the CDR3: TGTGCCAGTAGGGGTGACAGATATTCCTACAATGAGCAGTTCTTC. This codes for CASRGDRYSYNEQFF.

Written as DNA, the CDR3 is TGTGCCAGCAGTTTGGACGGGGCCTACAATGAGCAGTTCTTC. Amino acid sequence: CASSLDGAYNEQFF. The V and J genes are TRBV27 and TRBJ2-1; tentative D call: TRBD2 (5 bases). This CDR3 is 14 amino acids long. The germline CDR1 and CDR2 sequences are MNHEY and SMNVEV (reference sequence). The germline V and J ends were trimmed by 3 bases and 2 bases, with 8 bases remaining between them.

The J gene is TRBJ2-7, the V gene TRBV6-5; 9 bases match TRBD2. V dropped 9 bases and J dropped 2; count of bases not matched to a gene: 5. CDR3 length equals 13 residues. Per germline, CDR1 MNHEY and CDR2 SVGAGI. CDR3: CASSGSRTYEQYF. The CDR3 DNA sequence: TGTGCCAGTAGCGGGAGCCGGACCTACGAGCAGTACTTC.

J is TRBJ2-1 and V is TRBV5-4, with D possibly TRBD1 on 5 matching bases. From germline, CDR1 is SGHNT and CDR2 YYREEE (reference sequence). Trimming pared 3 bases from V and 3 bases from J, leaving 16 bases between. The CDR3 contains 16 residues. In DNA form, the CDR3 reads TGTGCCAGCAGCTCCCTCCGGACACTGAACTACAATGAGCAGTTCTTC. It translates to CASSSLRTLNYNEQFF.

The CDR3, as DNA: TGTGCCACACCGGGGGGGGATGGGGGCACAGATACGCAGTATTTT. This encodes CATPGGDGGTDTQYF. The chain recombines TRBV10-3 with TRBJ2-3, with 8 positions matching TRBD2. The V segment lost 10 bases and the J segment 1 base; nucleotides outside the gene matches: 10. Germline V gives CDR1 ENHRY, CDR2 SYGVKD. CDR3 length: 15 amino acids.

This rearrangement joins TRBV7-7 to TRBJ2-2; 7 bases are a match to TRBD2. The J segment lost 3 bases and the V segment lost 5 bases, leaving 0 bases of the junction unmatched. CDR1 and CDR2 from the germline V gene are SSHAT and FNYEAQ (reference sequence). The CDR3 consists of 13 residues. The CDR3 region is CASSRGDTGELFF. CDR3 bases: TGTGCCAGCAGCCGGGGGGACACCGGGGAGCTGTTTTTT.

This sequence joins TRBV27 and TRBJ1-5; perhaps TRBD1 as D (5 bases). The CDR3 contains 15 residues. From germline, CDR1 is MNHEY and CDR2 SMNVEV (reference sequence). V was cut by 5 bases and J by 2 bases, with 13 bases left in between. CDR3 nucleotide sequence: TGTGCCAGCAGTCCCCGCTGGGGGGGCAATCAGCCCCAGCATTTT. It translates to CASSPRWGGNQPQHF.

The rearrangement joins TRBV7-3 to TRBJ2-7; 7 nucleotides align to TRBD1. V lost 2 bases, J lost 3 bases, and 22 bases stayed unmatched. Per germline, CDR1 SGHTA and CDR2 FQGTGA. This CDR3 has 20 amino acids. CDR3 loop: CASSLPRDTGAHNAGYEQYF. Here the CDR3 DNA reads TGTGCCAGCAGCTTACCTCGCGATACAGGGGCCCACAACGCGGGCTACGAGCAGTACTTC.

This chain links TRBV7-2 with TRBJ2-7; 10 nucleotides line up with TRBD2. The trim removed 1 base at V and 3 bases at J, leaving 6 bases unmatched. Germline values: CDR1 SGHTA, CDR2 FQGNSA. The CDR3 runs 16 residues. CDR3 sequence: CASSLDVAGGFYEQYF. The CDR3 coding sequence is TGTGCCAGCAGCTTAGATGTAGCGGGAGGATTCTACGAGCAGTACTTC.

Here the CDR3 DNA reads TGTGCCAGCAGCCAAGAATTACAGGGCTACACTGAAGCTTTCTTT. Translated: CASSQELQGYTEAFF. The chain employs TRBV14 and TRBJ1-1; the D gene is possibly TRBD1 (6 bases). The CDR3 length is 15 residues. V was shortened by 0 bases and J by 3 bases, with 11 bases between the two germline ends. Germline CDR1 reads SGHDN; CDR2 reads FVKESK.

V is TRBV27 and J is TRBJ2-7, with D perhaps matching TRBD1 (5 bases). The germline gives CDR1 MNHEY, CDR2 SMNVEV (reference sequence). The CDR3 runs 14 residues. Trimming stripped 3 bases from V and 1 base from J, with 10 bases between. CDR3 DNA sequence: TGTGCCAGCAGTTTGGGGCAGGGTTCCTACGAGCAGTACTTC. Its protein is CASSLGQGSYEQYF.

This sequence joins TRBV5-1 and TRBJ1-1; 8 bases are shared with TRBD1. From germline, CDR1 is SGHRS and CDR2 YFSETQ. V dropped 0 bases and J dropped 6; count of bases not matched to a gene: 7. The length of the CDR3 is 15 residues. CDR3 in DNA: TGCGCCAGCAGCTTGGCCGGCAGGGGGCAATCTGAAGCTTTCTTT. It is translated as CASSLAGRGQSEAFF. The entire variable domain, with the rest obtained from reference TRBV5-1 and TRBJ1-1, is as follows: KAGVTQTPRYLIKTRGQQVTLSCSPISGHRSVSWYQQTPGQGLQFLFEYFSETQRNKGNFPGRFSGRQFSNSRSEMNVSTLELGDSALYLCASSLAGRGQSEAFFGQGTRLTVV.

V gene TRBV5-8 combines with J gene TRBJ1-5; a weak D match, TRBD1 (6 bases). V lost 1 base and J 0 bases, leaving 8 bases between the germline ends. Germline values: CDR1 SGHTS, CDR2 YDEGEE. The CDR3 is 15 amino acids. The CDR3 sequence: CASSLYRVSNQPQHF. In nucleotides, the CDR3 is TGTGCCAGCAGCTTGTACAGGGTTAGCAATCAGCCCCAGCATTTT.

The gene calls are TRBV30 and TRBJ2-1; 8 nucleotides agree with TRBD2. With 7 bases clipped from V and 6 bases from J, the junction kept 5 bases outside the gene matches. CDR1 and CDR2 (germline): GTSNPN, SVGIG (reference sequence). CDR3 length: 12 amino acids. CDR3 coding DNA: TGTGCCTCTCTAGCGGGCGGCAATGAGCAGTTCTTC. Its translation: CASLAGGNEQFF. Drawing the rest from reference TRBV30 and TRBJ2-1, the complete variable domain is SQTIHQWPATLVQPVGSPLSLECTVEGTSNPNLYWYRQAAGRGLQLLFYSVGIGQISSEVPQNLSASRPQDRQFILSSKKLLLSDSGFYLCASLAGGNEQFFGPGTRLTVL.

This rearrangement joins TRBV11-1 to TRBJ1-1, with a possible D match to TRBD1 (5 bases). Trimming left V 4 bases short and J 0 bases short, with 9 bases between. This CDR3 is 14 amino acids long. Germline CDR1 and CDR2: SGHAT and FQDESV (reference sequence). CDR3 sequence (DNA): TGTGCCAGCAGCTCCGGACATATGAACACTGAAGCTTTCTTT. Amino acid sequence: CASSSGHMNTEAFF.

The chain carries TRBV28 and TRBJ2-7; D remains unclear. Germline CDR1 reads MDHEN; CDR2 reads SYDVKM. The V and J ends lost 10 bases and 1 base respectively, with 17 bases between them. This CDR3 has 14 residues. CDR3 nucleotide sequence: TGTGCCACCCTCAGTCTGGGCAGGTCCTACGAGCAGTACTTC. Translating it yields CATLSLGRSYEQYF.

The chain joins TRBV2 to TRBJ1-1; a weak D match, TRBD1 (5 bases). The CDR3 has 14 amino acids. V was clipped by 1 base and J by 3 bases, with 9 bases between them. Looked up from germline, CDR1 is SNHLY and CDR2 is FYNNEI. The CDR3 sequence: CASSEDDRDTEAFF. CDR3 DNA sequence: TGTGCCAGCAGTGAAGATGACAGAGACACTGAAGCTTTCTTT.

The DNA for the CDR3 is TGCGCCAGCAGCACAGACAGGGGAGTCACTGAAGCTTTCTTT. Translation gives CASSTDRGVTEAFF. The V call is TRBV5-1, the J call TRBJ1-1, with 8 nucleotides matching TRBD1. The length of the CDR3 is 14 residues. In germline, CDR1 is SGHRS, CDR2 YFSETQ. J lost 4 bases, V lost 4 bases, and 6 bases had no gene match.

This clone was seen a handful of times. The chain employs TRBV18 and TRBJ2-7; 8 nucleotides match TRBD1. The CDR3 is made up of 14 amino acids. V was clipped by 3 bases and J by 2 bases; unmatched bases: 3. Germline V lookup: CDR1 KGHSH, CDR2 LQKENI. The DNA for the CDR3 is TGTGCCAGCTCACCGGGACAGGATACCTACGAGCAGTACTTC. The encoded protein is CASSPGQDTYEQYF.

The V gene is TRBV6-6, the J gene TRBJ2-3; 7 bases match TRBD2. Germline CDR1 reads MNHNY; CDR2 reads SVGAGI (reference sequence). The CDR3 totals 14 residues. V shed 4 bases, J shed 6 bases, and the junction held 7 bases outside the gene matches. CDR3 in amino acids: CASSLGGSADTQYF. The DNA for the CDR3 is TGTGCCAGCAGTTTGGGCGGGAGTGCGGATACGCAGTATTTT.

This chain connects TRBV6-5 to TRBJ1-1; TRBD1 is a possible D gene (6 bases). The CDR3 covers 14 residues. Trimming took 2 bases from V and 8 from J, leaving 15 bases between them. In germline, CDR1 is MNHEY, CDR2 SVGAGI. CDR3 sequence (DNA): TGTGCCAGCAGTTACCGAGGTAGGGGGAAAGAAGCTTTCTTT. Translating it yields CASSYRGRGKEAFF.

V usage is TRBV4-3 and J usage is TRBJ2-2, with TRBD2 matching over 8 bases. Germline V lookup: CDR1 LGHNA, CDR2 YSLEER. V gave up 3 bases and J gave up 2 bases; unmatched junction bases: 8. The CDR3 extends over 17 amino acids. CDR3 in DNA: TGCGCCAGCAGCCAGGACCCAGCGGGAGAAAACACCGGGGAGCTGTTTTTT. Its protein product is CASSQDPAGENTGELFF.

The table lists this clone with a count of one. This chain connects TRBV11-2 to TRBJ2-1; 10 positions match TRBD2. The CDR3 has 16 residues. J was trimmed by 10 bases and V by 8 bases; bases with no gene match: 17. Germline V gene data show CDR1 as SGHAT and CDR2 as FQNNGV. The CDR3: CASFDALAGVPGEQFF. CDR3 DNA: TGTGCCAGCTTCGACGCCCTAGCGGGAGTCCCTGGGGAGCAGTTCTTC.

CDR3 protein: CASSHDRTYEQYF. CDR3 DNA: TGCGCCAGCAGCCACGACAGGACCTACGAGCAGTACTTC. The V and J genes are TRBV4-1 and TRBJ2-7; D possibly corresponds to TRBD1 (6 bases). The CDR3 extends over 13 amino acids. V lost 3 bases to trimming and J lost 2 bases, with 8 bases between them. CDR1 is MGHRA and CDR2 is YSYEKL in the germline V gene.

This clone was counted once. V and J are TRBV19 and TRBJ2-6, with TRBD1 as a possible D gene (6 bases). V dropped 7 bases and J dropped 2 bases, with 15 bases sitting between them. The CDR3 loop spans 16 amino acids. Germline CDR1 and CDR2: LNHDA and SQIVND (reference sequence). The DNA for the CDR3 is TGTGCCAGTACCCAAATCGACAGGCCTGGGGCCAACGTCCTGACTTTC. Translation: CASTQIDRPGANVLTF. The full variable domain, completed using reference TRBV19 and TRBJ2-6, is DGGITQSPKYLFRKEGQNVTLSCEQNLNHDAMYWYRQDPGQGLRLIYYSQIVNDFQKGDIAEGYSVSREKKESFPLTVTSAQKNPTAFYLCASTQIDRPGANVLTFGAGSRLTVL.

The rearrangement joins TRBV19 to TRBJ1-1; 7 bases align to TRBD1. Trimming removed 7 bases from V and 2 bases from J; junction bases left unmatched: 13. The CDR3 totals 16 residues. Per germline, CDR1 LNHDA and CDR2 SQIVND (reference sequence). CDR3 in amino acids: CASTLGTVASNTEAFF. DNA for the CDR3: TGTGCCAGTACCCTCGGGACAGTCGCCAGCAACACTGAAGCTTTCTTT.

This chain connects TRBV19 to TRBJ2-4, with 10 bases fitting TRBD2. Germline V gene lookup returns CDR1 LNHDA and CDR2 SQIVND (reference sequence). The CDR3 covers 14 residues. The V and J ends lost 9 bases and 8 bases, in that order; junction bases with no gene match: 10. The CDR3: CASTSGRAGYIQYF. CDR3 coding DNA: TGTGCCAGCACAAGCGGGAGGGCCGGATACATTCAGTACTTC.

The chain couples TRBV19 to TRBJ2-3, with TRBD2 as a possible D gene (6 bases). This CDR3 is built from 16 residues. V gave up 5 bases and J gave up 4 bases, with 19 bases separating them. Per germline, CDR1 LNHDA and CDR2 SQIVND (reference sequence). DNA for the CDR3: TGTGCCAGTAGTTCCCCCCCGGGAGTACGCGCAGATACGCAGTATTTT. Protein: CASSSPPGVRADTQYF.

The chain has TRBV5-4 and TRBJ2-7; TRBD2 matches 8 bases. From germline, CDR1 is SGHNT and CDR2 YYREEE (reference sequence). V shed 1 base, J shed 6 bases, and the junction held 6 bases outside the gene matches. This CDR3 contains 14 residues. The DNA for the CDR3 is TGTGCCAGCAGCTTGATAGGACTAGCCCCCGAGCAGTACTTC. This gives the protein CASSLIGLAPEQYF.

V is TRBV5-1 and J is TRBJ2-1, with 9 bases aligning to TRBD2. J lost 5 bases, V lost 2 bases, and 11 bases had no gene match. CDR1 is SGHRS and CDR2 is YFSETQ in the germline V gene. The CDR3 has 17 residues. The CDR3 nucleotides read TGCGCCAGCAGCTTAGGCCCTAGCGGGACAGTCAACAATGAGCAGTTCTTC. Its translation: CASSLGPSGTVNNEQFF.

CDR3 bases: TGCGCCAGCAGCTTGGAAGGGACAGGGGAGCCTTACAATGAGCAGTTCTTC. It translates to CASSLEGTGEPYNEQFF. The rearrangement uses TRBV5-1 and TRBJ2-1, with 10 bases that match TRBD1. This CDR3 comprises 17 residues. Germline values: CDR1 SGHRS, CDR2 YFSETQ. With 0 bases clipped from V and 4 bases from J, the junction kept 7 bases outside the gene matches.

The V gene is TRBV5-4, the J gene TRBJ2-2, with TRBD1 identical over 8 bases. J lost 5 bases, V lost 4 bases, and 7 bases had no gene match. Germline loops: CDR1 SGHNT, CDR2 YYREEE (reference sequence). The CDR3 covers 15 residues. The DNA for the CDR3 is TGTGCCAGCAGCCCCCGACAGGGGATGACCGGGGAGCTGTTTTTT. It encodes CASSPRQGMTGELFF.